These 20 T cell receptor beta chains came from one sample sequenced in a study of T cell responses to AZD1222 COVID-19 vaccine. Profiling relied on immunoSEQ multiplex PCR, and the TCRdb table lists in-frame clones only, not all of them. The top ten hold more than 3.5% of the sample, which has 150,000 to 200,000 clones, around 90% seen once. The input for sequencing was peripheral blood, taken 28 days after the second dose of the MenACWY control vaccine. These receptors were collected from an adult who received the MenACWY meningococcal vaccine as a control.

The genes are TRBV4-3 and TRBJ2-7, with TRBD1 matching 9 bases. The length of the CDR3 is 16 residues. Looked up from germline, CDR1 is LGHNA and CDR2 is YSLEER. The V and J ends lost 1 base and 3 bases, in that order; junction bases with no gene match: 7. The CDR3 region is CASSQAGGQGIYEQYF. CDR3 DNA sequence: TGCGCCAGCAGCCAAGCTGGCGGACAGGGGATCTACGAGCAGTACTTC.

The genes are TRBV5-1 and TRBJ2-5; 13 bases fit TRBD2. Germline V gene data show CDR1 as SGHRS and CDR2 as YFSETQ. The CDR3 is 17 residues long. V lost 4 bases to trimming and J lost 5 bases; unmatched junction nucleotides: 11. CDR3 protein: CASSPWGTSGILETQYF. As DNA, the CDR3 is TGCGCCAGCAGCCCGTGGGGGACTAGCGGGATTTTGGAGACCCAGTACTTC. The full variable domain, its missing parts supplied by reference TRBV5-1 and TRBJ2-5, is KAGVTQTPRYLIKTRGQQVTLSCSPISGHRSVSWYQQTPGQGLQFLFEYFSETQRNKGNFPGRFSGRQFSNSRSEMNVSTLELGDSALYLCASSPWGTSGILETQYFGPGTRLLVL.

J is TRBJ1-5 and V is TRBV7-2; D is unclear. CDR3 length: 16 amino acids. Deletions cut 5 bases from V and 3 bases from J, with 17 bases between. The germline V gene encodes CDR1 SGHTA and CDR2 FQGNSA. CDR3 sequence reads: CASSPRALGTNQPQHF. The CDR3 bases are TGTGCCAGCAGCCCCCGCGCGCTTGGAACCAATCAGCCCCAGCATTTT.

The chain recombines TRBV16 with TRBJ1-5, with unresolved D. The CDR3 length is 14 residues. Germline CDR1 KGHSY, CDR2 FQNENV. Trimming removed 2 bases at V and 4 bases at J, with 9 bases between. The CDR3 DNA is TGTGCCAGCAGCCAAATAGAGGGAAATCAGCCCCAGCATTTT. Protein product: CASSQIEGNQPQHF.

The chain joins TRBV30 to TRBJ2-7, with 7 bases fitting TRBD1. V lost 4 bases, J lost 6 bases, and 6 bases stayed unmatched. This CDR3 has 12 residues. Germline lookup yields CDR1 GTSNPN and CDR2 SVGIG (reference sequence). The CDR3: CAWTVYRGEQYF. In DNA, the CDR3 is TGTGCCTGGACCGTATACAGGGGCGAGCAGTACTTC.

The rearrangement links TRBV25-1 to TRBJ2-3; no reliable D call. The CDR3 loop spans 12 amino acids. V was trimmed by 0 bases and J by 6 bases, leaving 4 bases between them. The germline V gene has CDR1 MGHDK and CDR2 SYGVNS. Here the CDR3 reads CASSEYGDTQYF. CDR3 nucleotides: TGTGCCAGCAGTGAATATGGGGATACGCAGTATTTT.

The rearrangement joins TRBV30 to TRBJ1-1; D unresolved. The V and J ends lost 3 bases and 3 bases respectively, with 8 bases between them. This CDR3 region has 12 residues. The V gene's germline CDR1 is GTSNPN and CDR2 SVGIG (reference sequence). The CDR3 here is CAWRYGDTEAFF. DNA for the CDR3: TGTGCCTGGAGGTACGGGGACACTGAAGCTTTCTTT.

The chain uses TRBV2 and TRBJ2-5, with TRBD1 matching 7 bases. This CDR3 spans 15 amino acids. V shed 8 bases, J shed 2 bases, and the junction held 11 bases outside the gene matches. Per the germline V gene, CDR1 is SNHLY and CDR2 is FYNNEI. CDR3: CASVIDRVLQETQYF. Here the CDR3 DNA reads TGTGCCAGCGTAATCGACAGGGTCTTACAAGAGACCCAGTACTTC.

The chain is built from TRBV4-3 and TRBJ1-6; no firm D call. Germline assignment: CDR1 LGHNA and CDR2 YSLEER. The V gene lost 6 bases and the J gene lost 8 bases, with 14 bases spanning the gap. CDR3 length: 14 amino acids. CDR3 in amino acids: CASRPDREDSPLHF. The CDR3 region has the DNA TGCGCCAGCAGACCAGACCGGGAGGATTCACCCCTCCACTTT.

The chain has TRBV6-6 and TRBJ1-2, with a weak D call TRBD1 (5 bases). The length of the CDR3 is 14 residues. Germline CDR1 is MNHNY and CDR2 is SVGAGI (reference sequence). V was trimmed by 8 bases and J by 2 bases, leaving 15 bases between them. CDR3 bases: TGTGCCAGCGCGTCGGGCAGGGTGAACTATGGCTACACCTTC. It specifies CASASGRVNYGYTF.

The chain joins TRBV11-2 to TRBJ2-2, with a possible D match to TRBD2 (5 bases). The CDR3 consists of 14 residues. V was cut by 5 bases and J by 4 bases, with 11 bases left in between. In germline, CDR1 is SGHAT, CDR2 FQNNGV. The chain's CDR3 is CASSLDWTTGELFF. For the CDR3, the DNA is TGTGCCAGCAGCCTGGACTGGACCACCGGGGAGCTGTTTTTT.

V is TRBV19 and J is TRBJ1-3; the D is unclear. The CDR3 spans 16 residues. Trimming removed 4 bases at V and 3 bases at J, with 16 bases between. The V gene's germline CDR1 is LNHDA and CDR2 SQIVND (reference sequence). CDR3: CASSRGYSNSGNTIYF. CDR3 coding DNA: TGTGCCAGTAGTAGGGGATACAGTAATAGTGGAAACACCATATATTTT.

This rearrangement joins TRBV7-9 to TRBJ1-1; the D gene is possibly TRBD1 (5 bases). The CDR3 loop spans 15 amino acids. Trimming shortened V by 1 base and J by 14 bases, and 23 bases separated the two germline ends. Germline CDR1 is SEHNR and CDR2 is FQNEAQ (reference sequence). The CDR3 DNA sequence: TGTGCCAGCAGCTTAGGGGTTCCCGCGGACACCGAACCCTTCTTT. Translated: CASSLGVPADTEPFF.

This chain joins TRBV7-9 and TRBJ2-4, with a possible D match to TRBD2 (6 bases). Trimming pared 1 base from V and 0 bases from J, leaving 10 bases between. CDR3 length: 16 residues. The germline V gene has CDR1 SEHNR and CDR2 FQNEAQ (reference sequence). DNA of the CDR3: TGTGCCAGCAGCTTAGGAGGAGGGTTAGCCAAAAACATTCAGTACTTC. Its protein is CASSLGGGLAKNIQYF.

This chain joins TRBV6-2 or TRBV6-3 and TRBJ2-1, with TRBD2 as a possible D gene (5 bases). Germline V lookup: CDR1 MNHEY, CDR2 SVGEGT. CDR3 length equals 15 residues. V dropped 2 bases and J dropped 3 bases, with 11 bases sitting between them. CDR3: CASSYPLRVYNEQFF. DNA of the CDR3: TGTGCCAGCAGTTACCCACTGCGGGTCTACAATGAGCAGTTCTTC.

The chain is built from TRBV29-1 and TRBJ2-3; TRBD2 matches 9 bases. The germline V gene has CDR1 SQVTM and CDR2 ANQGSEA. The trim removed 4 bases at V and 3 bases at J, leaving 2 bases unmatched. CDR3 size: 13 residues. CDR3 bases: TGCAGCGTTGGAAGCGGGAGGACAGATACGCAGTATTTT. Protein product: CSVGSGRTDTQYF.

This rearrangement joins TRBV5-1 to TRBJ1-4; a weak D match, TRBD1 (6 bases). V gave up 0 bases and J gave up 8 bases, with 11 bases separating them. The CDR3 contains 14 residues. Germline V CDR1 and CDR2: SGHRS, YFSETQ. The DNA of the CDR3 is TGCGCCAGCAGCTTGGGGCAGGGGCCCGAAAAACTGTTTTTT. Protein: CASSLGQGPEKLFF. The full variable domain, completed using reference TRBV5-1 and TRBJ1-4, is KAGVTQTPRYLIKTRGQQVTLSCSPISGHRSVSWYQQTPGQGLQFLFEYFSETQRNKGNFPGRFSGRQFSNSRSEMNVSTLELGDSALYLCASSLGQGPEKLFFGSGTQLSVL.

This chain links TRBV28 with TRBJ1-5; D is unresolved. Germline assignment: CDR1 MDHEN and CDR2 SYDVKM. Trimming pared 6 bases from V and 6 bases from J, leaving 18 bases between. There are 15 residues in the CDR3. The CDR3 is CASRPRVLSSQPQHF. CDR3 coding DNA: TGTGCCAGCAGACCGCGGGTCCTCAGTAGTCAGCCCCAGCATTTT.

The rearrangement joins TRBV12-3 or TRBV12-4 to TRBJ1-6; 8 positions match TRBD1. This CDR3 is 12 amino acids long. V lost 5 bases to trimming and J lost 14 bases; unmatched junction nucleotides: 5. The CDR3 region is CASSRDRPALHF. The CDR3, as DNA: TGTGCCAGCAGTCGGGACAGGCCGGCCCTCCACTTT.

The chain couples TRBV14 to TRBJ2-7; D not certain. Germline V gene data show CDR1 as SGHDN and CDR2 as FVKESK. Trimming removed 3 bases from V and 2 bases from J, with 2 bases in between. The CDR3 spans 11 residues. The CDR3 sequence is CASSHTYEQYF. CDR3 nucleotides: TGTGCCAGCAGCCACACCTACGAGCAGTACTTC.